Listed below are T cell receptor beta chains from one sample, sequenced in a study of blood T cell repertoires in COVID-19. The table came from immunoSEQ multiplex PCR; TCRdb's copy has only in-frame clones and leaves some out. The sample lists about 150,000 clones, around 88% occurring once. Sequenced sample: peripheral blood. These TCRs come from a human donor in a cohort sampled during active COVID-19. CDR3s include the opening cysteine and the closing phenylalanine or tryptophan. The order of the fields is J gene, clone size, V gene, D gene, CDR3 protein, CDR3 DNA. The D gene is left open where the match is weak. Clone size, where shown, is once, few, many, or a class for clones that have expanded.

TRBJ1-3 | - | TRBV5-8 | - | CASSLWGVSGNTIYF | TGTGCCAGCAGCCTCTGGGGGGTCTCTGGAAACACCATATATTTT
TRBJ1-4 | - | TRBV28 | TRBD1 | CASSSQGEGATNEKLFF | TGTGCCAGCAGTTCACAGGGGGAGGGTGCAACTAATGAAAAACTGTTTTTT
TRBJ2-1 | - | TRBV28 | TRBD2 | CASTGGAVNEQFF | TGTGCCAGCACCGGGGGGGCTGTTAATGAGCAGTTCTTC
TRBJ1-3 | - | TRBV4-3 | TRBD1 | CASSQDRGVGGNTIYF | TGCGCCAGCAGCCAGGACAGGGGCGTTGGTGGAAACACCATATATTTT
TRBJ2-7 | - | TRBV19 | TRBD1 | CASSIPGQGKDEQYF | TGTGCCAGTAGTATACCCGGACAGGGGAAAGACGAGCAGTACTTC
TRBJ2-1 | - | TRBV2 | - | CASEGYRGDEQFF | TGTGCCAGCGAGGGATATCGAGGCGATGAGCAGTTCTTC
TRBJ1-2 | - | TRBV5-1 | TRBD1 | CASSRLGQGVNYGYTF | TGCGCCAGCAGCAGACTTGGACAGGGGGTTAACTATGGCTACACCTTC
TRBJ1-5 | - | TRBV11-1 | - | CASSLGPLGNQPQHF | TGTGCCAGCAGCTTAGGCCCCCTCGGGAATCAGCCCCAGCATTTT
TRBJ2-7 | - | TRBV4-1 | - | CASSQDDSPDYEQYF | TGCGCCAGCAGCCAAGATGATAGCCCAGACTACGAGCAGTACTTC
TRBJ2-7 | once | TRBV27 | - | CASSFGLVNEQYF | TGTGCCAGCAGTTTTGGACTCGTGAACGAGCAGTACTTC
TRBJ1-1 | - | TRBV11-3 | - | CASSPVSAVAFF | TGTGCCAGCAGCCCTGTGAGTGCGGTTGCTTTCTTT
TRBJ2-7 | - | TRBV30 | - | CAWSPGVVSYEQYF | TGTGCCTGGAGTCCCGGGGTAGTTTCCTACGAGCAGTACTTC
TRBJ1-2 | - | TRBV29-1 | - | CSVGHMDYGYTF | TGCAGCGTTGGGCACATGGACTATGGCTACACCTTC
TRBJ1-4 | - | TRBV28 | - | CASSLADRGEKLFF | TGTGCCAGCAGTCTCGCTGATCGGGGAGAAAAACTGTTTTTT
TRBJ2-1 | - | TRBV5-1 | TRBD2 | CASTSGSGRTEQFF | TGCGCCAGCACCTCGGGTAGCGGGAGAACTGAGCAGTTCTTC
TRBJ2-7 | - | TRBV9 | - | CASSVDGSLDEQYF | TGTGCCAGCAGCGTAGATGGTAGCCTAGACGAGCAGTACTTC
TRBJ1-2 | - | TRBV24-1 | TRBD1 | CATSDPGTGGDYGYTF | TGTGCCACCAGTGATCCAGGGACAGGGGGCGACTATGGCTACACCTTC
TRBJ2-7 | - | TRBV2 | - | CASRDSDSEQYF | TGTGCCAGCAGGGATAGCGATTCCGAGCAGTACTTC
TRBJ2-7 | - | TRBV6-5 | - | CASSYYRSSYEQYF | TGTGCCAGCAGTTACTATCGGTCCTCCTACGAGCAGTACTTC
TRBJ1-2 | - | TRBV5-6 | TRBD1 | CASSAPTRQGSYGYTF | TGTGCCAGCAGCGCCCCCACGAGACAGGGAAGCTATGGCTACACCTTC
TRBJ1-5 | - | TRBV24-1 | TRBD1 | CATSDPTGDQPQHF | TGTGCCACCAGTGACCCTACAGGGGATCAGCCCCAGCATTTT
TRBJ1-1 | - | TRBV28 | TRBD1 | CASSDRAKLEAFF | TGTGCCAGCTCAGACAGGGCGAAGTTGGAAGCTTTCTTT
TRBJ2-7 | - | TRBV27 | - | CASSFWARSSYEQYF | TGTGCCAGCAGTTTTTGGGCGAGAAGCTCCTACGAGCAGTACTTC
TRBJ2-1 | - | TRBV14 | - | CASSRGALSSYNEQFF | TGTGCCAGCAGCCGGGGCGCCCTTAGCTCCTACAATGAGCAGTTCTTC
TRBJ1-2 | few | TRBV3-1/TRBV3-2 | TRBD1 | CASSRGQGDGYGYTF | TGTGCCAGCAGCCGAGGACAGGGGGATGGCTATGGCTACACCTTC
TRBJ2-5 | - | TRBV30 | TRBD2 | CAWSGLAGGMLETQYF | TGTGCCTGGAGTGGACTAGCGGGGGGTATGTTGGAGACCCAGTACTTC
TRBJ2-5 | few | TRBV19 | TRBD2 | CASSGLALEETQYF | TGTGCCAGTAGTGGACTAGCCTTAGAAGAGACCCAGTACTTC
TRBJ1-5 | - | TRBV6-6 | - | CASSYSSGPQHF | TGTGCCAGCAGTTACTCGTCAGGGCCCCAGCATTTT
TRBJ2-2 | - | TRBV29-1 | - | CSVVGGGVAGELFF | TGCAGCGTTGTAGGGGGCGGGGTTGCCGGGGAGCTGTTTTTT
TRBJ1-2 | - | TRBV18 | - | CASSPQGGTNYGYTF | TGTGCCAGCTCACCACAGGGAGGTACTAACTATGGCTACACCTTC
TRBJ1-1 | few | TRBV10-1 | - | CASSETRQSGTEAFF | TGCGCCAGCAGTGAGACCAGACAATCGGGAACTGAAGCTTTCTTT
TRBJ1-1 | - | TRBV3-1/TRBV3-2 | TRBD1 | CASSRGGDRGKAFF | TGTGCCAGCAGCCGAGGTGGGGACAGGGGCAAAGCTTTCTTT
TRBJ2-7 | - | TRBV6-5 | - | CASSYSTDSSYEQYF | TGTGCCAGCAGTTACTCTACCGACAGCTCCTACGAGCAGTACTTC
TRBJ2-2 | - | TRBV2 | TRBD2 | CASSDGASGGNTGELFF | TGTGCCAGCAGTGATGGGGCTAGCGGGGGCAACACCGGGGAGCTGTTTTTT
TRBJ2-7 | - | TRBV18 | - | CASSSRTGQYF | TGTGCCAGCTCATCCCGGACTGGGCAGTACTTC
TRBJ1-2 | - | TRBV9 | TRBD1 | CASSPSQGAPGYTF | TGTGCCAGCAGCCCCTCGCAGGGGGCGCCTGGCTACACCTTC
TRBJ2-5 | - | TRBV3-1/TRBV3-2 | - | CASSQDRRRARKTQYF | TGTGCCAGCAGCCAAGATAGGAGGAGGGCGAGGAAGACCCAGTACTTC
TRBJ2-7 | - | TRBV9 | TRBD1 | CASSNRQGSYEQYF | TGTGCCAGCAGCAATCGACAGGGGTCCTACGAGCAGTACTTC
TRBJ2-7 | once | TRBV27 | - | CATGVTLREQYF | TGTGCCACAGGGGTCACCCTTCGCGAGCAGTACTTC
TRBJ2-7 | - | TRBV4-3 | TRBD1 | CASSQGLTGVYEQYF | TGCGCCAGCAGCCAAGGCTTAACAGGGGTCTACGAGCAGTACTTC
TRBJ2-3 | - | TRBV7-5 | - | CARHKQGGGTDTQYF | TGTGCCAGACACAAACAGGGGGGTGGCACAGATACGCAGTATTTT
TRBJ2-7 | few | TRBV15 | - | CATSSDSGLDPYEQYF | TGTGCCACCAGCAGTGATTCTGGCCTAGATCCCTACGAGCAGTACTTC